Listed below are T cell receptor beta chains from one sample, sequenced in a study of OX40 agonist ivuxolimab in advanced cancers. Only in-frame clones appear in the TCRdb table, and some are missing; sequencing was by immunoSEQ multiplex PCR. The sample includes some 32,000 clones, less than 90% of them seen just once. The sequences come from CD4+ or CD8+ T cells sorted from blood, collected in a trial of the OX40 agonist ivuxolimab. The receptors shown here come from an adult with an advanced solid tumor such as melanoma, head and neck, liver or kidney cancer. Both conserved end residues are part of each CDR3. Each record gives: clone size, J gene, D gene, V gene, CDR3 DNA, CDR3 protein. A D gene is named only where the DNA matches it firmly. Where a row states a size, it is once, few, many or the class of an expanded clone; other rows omit it.

>NA|TRBJ2-3|NA|TRBV7-7
TGTGCTAGCAGCCAAGCGGAAACAGATACGCAGTATTTT
CASSQAETDTQYF
>NA|TRBJ2-1|NA|TRBV27
TGTGCCAGCAGTTTATCGGCCAGGGCTCAGTTCTTC
CASSLSARAQFF
>NA|TRBJ2-7|NA|TRBV20-1
TGCAGTGCTAGGAGCTCCTACGAGCAGTACTTC
CSARSSYEQYF
>NA|TRBJ2-3|NA|TRBV11-2
TGTGCCAGCAGCTTCGCCCTCTATAGCACAGATACGCAGTATTTT
CASSFALYSTDTQYF
>NA|TRBJ1-1|NA|TRBV6-5
TGTGCCAGCAGTTACTCTCCAGGGGCGGCCACTGAAGCTTTCTTT
CASSYSPGAATEAFF
>NA|TRBJ1-1|TRBD1|TRBV19
TGTGCCAGCCGGGACAGGGGGCCTGAAGCTTTCTTT
CASRDRGPEAFF
>NA|TRBJ2-2|NA|TRBV28
TGTGCCAGCAGTTCCAACGGGGAGCTGTTTTTT
CASSSNGELFF
>NA|TRBJ1-1|NA|TRBV18
TGTGCCAGCTCGGGGCCCACTGAAGCTTTCTTT
CASSGPTEAFF
>NA|TRBJ2-7|TRBD1|TRBV13
TGTGCCAGCAGCTCACAACAGGGGATGGAAGTCTACGAGCAGTACTTC
CASSSQQGMEVYEQYF
>NA|TRBJ1-1|NA|TRBV9
TGTGCCAGCAGCCCCCTAGAGGCCCCCCAGGGAGCTTTCTTT
CASSPLEAPQGAFF
>NA|TRBJ1-3|TRBD1|TRBV28
TGTGCCAGCAGTGAGGACAGGACTCTGCGGGACACCATATATTTT
CASSEDRTLRDTIYF
>NA|TRBJ1-1|TRBD1|TRBV5-1
TGCGCCAGCAGCTTAGGGGGCTGGGACACTGAAGCTTTCTTT
CASSLGGWDTEAFF
>NA|TRBJ2-1|TRBD1|TRBV6-5
TGTGCCAGCAGCCCGGGACAGACCTACAATGAGCAGTTCTTC
CASSPGQTYNEQFF
>NA|TRBJ2-1|TRBD2|TRBV7-2
TGTGCCAGCAGCCCCCAAGCGGGAGTCTCCTACAATGAGCAGTTCTTC
CASSPQAGVSYNEQFF
>NA|TRBJ1-2|NA|TRBV7-9
TGTGCCAGCCTGCCGGCGGGACGGATGCCCACTAACTATGGCTACACCTTC
CASLPAGRMPTNYGYTF
>NA|TRBJ2-3|NA|TRBV7-6
TGTGCCAGCAGCTTACCCCGCGGCACAGATACGCAGTATTTT
CASSLPRGTDTQYF
>few|TRBJ2-5|NA|TRBV4-2
TGTGCCAGCAGCCAAGGAGGAAAGGACAGCGAGACCCAGTACTTC
CASSQGGKDSETQYF
>NA|TRBJ2-1|NA|TRBV28
TGTGCCAGCAGTTTAATCTTAGCGGCCTACAATGAGCAGTTCTTC
CASSLILAAYNEQFF
>NA|TRBJ2-7|TRBD1|TRBV19
TGTGCCAGCGCACCGGGGACAGGGGAATACGAGCAGTACTTC
CASAPGTGEYEQYF
>NA|TRBJ2-1|NA|TRBV11-1
TGTGCCAGCAGCTTGGGGCCTAGCACCATCAATGAGCAGTTCTTC
CASSLGPSTINEQFF
>NA|TRBJ2-2|NA|TRBV18
TGTGCCAGCTCACCACGGACACTCACCGGGGAGCTGTTTTTT
CASSPRTLTGELFF
>NA|TRBJ1-4|NA|TRBV5-4
TGTGCCAGCAGCCCGTGGGGGAAATCGACTAATGAAAAACTGTTTTTT
CASSPWGKSTNEKLFF
>NA|TRBJ2-7|NA|TRBV6-5
TGTGCCAGCAGTTCCGACCGCAGGGGTCACGAGCAGTACTTC
CASSSDRRGHEQYF
>NA|TRBJ1-1|TRBD1|TRBV11-1
TGTGCCAGCAGCCGGGGGACAGATCGCATGAACACTGAAGCTTTCTTT
CASSRGTDRMNTEAFF
>NA|TRBJ1-3|NA|TRBV6-6
TGTGCCAGCAGTTTCTCCACGGGTCACTCTGGAAACACCATATATTTT
CASSFSTGHSGNTIYF
>NA|TRBJ2-7|TRBD1|TRBV6-5
TGTGCCAGCAGTTACGGGACAGGGGCCTACGAGCAGTACTTC
CASSYGTGAYEQYF
>NA|TRBJ2-3|TRBD2|TRBV7-2
TGTGCCAGCAGGGACCTTAGCGGGAGGTGGGATACGCAGTATTTT
CASRDLSGRWDTQYF
>NA|TRBJ1-1|TRBD1|TRBV9
TGTGCCAGCAGCATCGGGACAGTGAACACTGAAGCTTTCTTT
CASSIGTVNTEAFF
>NA|TRBJ2-3|NA|TRBV11-2
TGTGCCAGCAGCTCATACGAACAGGATACAGATACGCAGTATTTT
CASSSYEQDTDTQYF
>NA|TRBJ2-7|NA|TRBV11-2
TGTGCCAGCAGCTTTTACCAGGGGTCCTACGAGCAGTACTTC
CASSFYQGSYEQYF
>NA|TRBJ2-2|TRBD2|TRBV11-2
TGTGCCAGCAGCTTAGGGACTAGCATCTTTTCCGGGGAGCTGTTTTTT
CASSLGTSIFSGELFF
>NA|TRBJ1-2|TRBD1|TRBV13
TGTGCCAGCAGCTTAGAGTCCGGACAGGGTTCGGATGGCTACACCTTC
CASSLESGQGSDGYTF
>NA|TRBJ1-5|TRBD1|TRBV19
TGTGCCAGTAGTATCTCGGGACAGGGGAATCAGCCCCAGCATTTT
CASSISGQGNQPQHF
>NA|TRBJ2-3|TRBD2|TRBV9
TGTGCCAGCAGCACTAGCGGGAGCAGTAGCACAGATACGCAGTATTTT
CASSTSGSSSTDTQYF
>NA|TRBJ2-2|NA|TRBV4-1
TGCGCCAGCAGCCGGCGAGGTAGCGGCGGGGAGCTGTTTTTT
CASSRRGSGGELFF
>NA|TRBJ2-2|TRBD1|TRBV28
TGTGCCAGCTTAAAAGACAGGGAGAACACCGGGGAGCTGTTTTTT
CASLKDRENTGELFF
>many|TRBJ1-2|TRBD1|TRBV28
TGTGCCAGCAGGGAAAGGACAGGGACGAACTATGGCTACACCTTC
CASRERTGTNYGYTF
>few|TRBJ2-7|NA|TRBV27
TGTGCCAGCATAAGGGGGGCGAGCGCCTACGAGCAGTACTTC
CASIRGASAYEQYF
>NA|TRBJ1-5|NA|TRBV19
TGTGCCAGCAGTAGGTGGGATAGCAATCAGCCCCAGCATTTT
CASSRWDSNQPQHF
>NA|TRBJ2-3|NA|TRBV4-1
TGCGCCAGCAGCCATGCCTCGGACAAATTTAGCACAGATACGCAGTATTTT
CASSHASDKFSTDTQYF
>NA|TRBJ1-5|NA|TRBV9
TGTGCCAGCAGCCTCACTTCAAGCAATCAGCCCCAGCATTTT
CASSLTSSNQPQHF
>once|TRBJ1-1|NA|TRBV7-2
TGTGCCAGCAGACCCGACCCCGAAGCTTTCTTT
CASRPDPEAFF
>NA|TRBJ2-3|TRBD2|TRBV9
TGTGCCAGCAGCCAGAGCGGGGGGCCCACAGATACGCAGTATTTT
CASSQSGGPTDTQYF
>medium-sized|TRBJ1-2|NA|TRBV7-2
TGTGCCAGCAGCTTAGGCAACGGCTACACCTTC
CASSLGNGYTF
>once|TRBJ2-3|NA|TRBV28
TGTGCCAGCAGTGGGACCCCTGTTGGCACAGATACGCAGTATTTT
CASSGTPVGTDTQYF
>NA|TRBJ1-2|TRBD1|TRBV15
TGTGCCACCATGATGCCGGGACAGGGGATAGATGGCTACACCTTC
CATMMPGQGIDGYTF
>once|TRBJ1-4|TRBD1|TRBV4-1
TGCGCCAGCAGCCAAGGTGGGGACAGAAGTTTT
CASSQGGDRSF
>few|TRBJ1-6|NA|TRBV7-2
TGTGCCAGCAGCTTGACATCGGGTTCACCCCTCCACTTT
CASSLTSGSPLHF
>NA|TRBJ1-2|NA|TRBV28
TGTGCCAGCAGTCCGGTTCCTAACTATGGCTACACCTTC
CASSPVPNYGYTF
>NA|TRBJ1-5|TRBD1|TRBV27
TGTGCCAGCCGACAGGCAGGGGGCTTTCGGAATCAGCCCCAGCATTTT
CASRQAGGFRNQPQHF